These 8 T cell receptor beta chains share one sample of origin, sequenced in a study of T cell responses to AZD1222 COVID-19 vaccine (dated by TCRdb to the early 2020s). Per the publication, the time point label means: baseline before first vaccination. Libraries were built with the immunoSEQ multiplex PCR assay. TCRdb retrieved this table from immuneACCESS and kept in-frame rearrangements only. Not all clones are present; in checked studies, unresolved V genes account for under half, and no reason is known for the remainder. For this sample there are more than 100,000 clones; 88% appear just once. The ten biggest clones cover over 6.5% of the sample. Sequenced material: peripheral blood, taken on day 0 of AZD1222 vaccination. The receptors were sampled from an adult in good health.

This CDR3 is CASSYGQNSGNTIYF. The CDR3 nucleotides are TGTGCCAGCAGTTACGGTCAGAACTCTGGAAACACCATATATTTT. This chain joins TRBV6-5 and TRBJ1-3, with no clear D. Trimming removed 2 bases at V and 0 bases at J, with 8 bases between. Germline CDR1 and CDR2: MNHEY and SVGAGI. This CDR3 is 15 amino acids long.

The chain carries TRBV28 and TRBJ1-2; 8 positions agree with TRBD1. V shed 2 bases, J shed 4 bases, and the junction held 0 bases outside the gene matches. Germline loops: CDR1 MDHEN, CDR2 SYDVKM. CDR3 size: 13 residues. CDR3 residues: CASSLGTGYGYTF. The CDR3, as DNA: TGTGCCAGCAGTTTAGGGACAGGCTATGGCTACACCTTC.

The table lists this clone with a few counts. This chain joins TRBV6-5 and TRBJ1-2, with D perhaps matching TRBD1 (6 bases). The germline V gene has CDR1 MNHEY and CDR2 SVGAGI. The CDR3 consists of 15 residues. The V end was cut by 0 bases, the J end by 4 bases, with 12 bases between. This CDR3 reads CASSYSTGATYGYTF. CDR3 sequence (DNA): TGTGCCAGCAGTTACTCGACGGGGGCCACCTATGGCTACACCTTC.

J is TRBJ2-7 and V is TRBV5-4; D tentatively reads TRBD1 or TRBD2 (5 bases each). The CDR3 is 15 amino acids. Germline CDR1 and CDR2: SGHNT and YYREEE (reference sequence). The germline V and J ends were trimmed by 3 bases and 4 bases, with 17 bases remaining between them. This CDR3 reads CASSSPGRRVYEQYF. CDR3 nucleotide sequence: TGTGCCAGCAGCTCCCCGGGACGCCGGGTATACGAGCAGTACTTC.

The chain recombines TRBV18 with TRBJ2-6; D is ambiguous. Trimming left V 4 bases short and J 0 bases short, with 7 bases between. Germline V gene lookup returns CDR1 KGHSH and CDR2 LQKENI. CDR3 length: 15 residues. The CDR3: CASSLDLSGANVLTF. CDR3 coding DNA: TGTGCCAGCTCACTCGACCTCTCTGGGGCCAACGTCCTGACTTTC.

The J gene is TRBJ1-3, the V gene TRBV9, with D perhaps TRBD1 (5 bases). In germline, CDR1 is SGDLS, CDR2 YYNGEE. Trimming removed 0 bases at V and 0 bases at J, with 10 bases between. This CDR3 spans 16 amino acids. In DNA form, the CDR3 reads TGTGCCAGCAGCGTAGAGGGCAGGGCCTCTGGAAACACCATATATTTT. Encoded protein: CASSVEGRASGNTIYF.

The rearrangement uses TRBV27 and TRBJ2-3; possible D gene TRBD1, 6 bases. The CDR3 loop spans 15 amino acids. V gave up 7 bases and J gave up 2 bases, with 16 bases separating them. The germline V gene encodes CDR1 MNHEY and CDR2 SMNVEV (reference sequence). The CDR3: CASKFTGPYTDTQYF. DNA for the CDR3: TGTGCCAGCAAATTTACAGGGCCTTACACAGATACGCAGTATTTT.

This clone was seen only once. V gene TRBV28 combines with J gene TRBJ1-2; no clear D. The length of the CDR3 is 12 residues. CDR1 and CDR2 from the germline V gene are MDHEN and SYDVKM. V lost 7 bases to trimming and J lost 2 bases, with 8 bases between them. The CDR3 region has the DNA TGTGCCAGCAAGGCACAGAACTATGGCTACACCTTC. Residues: CASKAQNYGYTF.